Each of the 22 T cell receptor beta chains below was sequenced from the same sample in a study of CD8+ T cells in alopecia areata. Described treatment: oral pan-JAK inhibitor, 5-10 mg twice daily. Extraction of RNA preceded its reverse transcription into cDNA, which served as the sequencing template. Some clones are missing from TCRdb's copy, which holds only in-frame ones; the method was immunoSEQ multiplex PCR. The sample consists of over 150,000 clones, 58% of them appearing once. This specimen consisted of CD4+ T cells sorted from blood, obtained at week 24, from a patient treated with tofacitinib. These receptors were obtained from a human donor with alopecia areata.

The V gene is TRBV7-9, the J gene TRBJ2-1; 14 nucleotides match TRBD2. The V and J ends lost 5 bases and 7 bases, in that order; junction bases with no gene match: 4. Germline CDR1 reads SEHNR; CDR2 reads FQNEAQ (reference sequence). CDR3 length equals 15 residues. The CDR3 spells CASSAGLAGDNEQFF. The CDR3 nucleotides read TGTGCCAGCAGCGCGGGACTAGCGGGGGATAATGAGCAGTTCTTC.

The V gene is TRBV15, the J gene TRBJ2-5; 9 positions agree with TRBD1. Trimming cost V 0 bases and J 4 bases; bases outside gene matches: 6. Looked up from germline, CDR1 is LNHNV and CDR2 is YYDKDF (reference sequence). The CDR3 consists of 16 residues. CDR3 in amino acids: CATSRDLQGAGETQYF. As DNA, the CDR3 is TGTGCCACCAGCAGAGATCTACAGGGGGCCGGAGAGACCCAGTACTTC.

V gene TRBV29-1 combines with J gene TRBJ1-2; the D gene is possibly TRBD1 (6 bases). Per the germline V gene, CDR1 is SQVTM and CDR2 is ANQGSEA. V gave up 8 bases and J gave up 6 bases, with 16 bases separating them. This CDR3 comprises 12 residues. CDR3 nucleotides: TGCAGCACCGCACAGGGTGACCATGGCTACACCTTC. It specifies CSTAQGDHGYTF.

In this sample, this clone turned up a few times. The rearrangement uses TRBV7-2 and TRBJ1-2; 7 bases are a match to TRBD1. The CDR3 covers 16 residues. In germline, CDR1 is SGHTA, CDR2 FQGNSA. After removal of 4 bases from V and 2 bases from J, the junction contained 10 bases not matched to a gene. CDR3 sequence reads: CASSYPPGQRNYGYTF. The CDR3 nucleotides are TGTGCCAGCAGCTACCCCCCGGGACAGAGAAACTATGGCTACACCTTC.

The J gene is TRBJ2-6, the V gene TRBV29-1; no firm D call. Looked up from germline, CDR1 is SQVTM and CDR2 is ANQGSEA. V was trimmed by 6 bases and J by 0 bases, leaving 12 bases between them. The CDR3 is 15 residues long. Here the CDR3 DNA reads TGCAGCGTGCAAAACCCAGACTCTGGGGCCAACGTCCTGACTTTC. This sequence encodes CSVQNPDSGANVLTF. The full variable domain, its missing parts supplied by reference TRBV29-1 and TRBJ2-6, is SAVISQKPSRDICQRGTSLTIQCQVDSQVTMMFWYRQQPGQSLTLIATANQGSEATYESGFVIDKFPISRPNLTFSTLTVSNMSPEDSSIYLCSVQNPDSGANVLTFGAGSRLTVL.

This clone showed up just a few times. The chain uses TRBV19 and TRBJ2-2; 7 positions agree with TRBD1. The length of the CDR3 is 13 residues. V was pared by 10 bases and J by 5 bases, with 7 bases of the junction left unmatched. Looked up from germline, CDR1 is LNHDA and CDR2 is SQIVND (reference sequence). The CDR3: CATGTEVTGELFF. The CDR3 DNA is TGTGCCACCGGGACAGAAGTGACCGGGGAGCTGTTTTTT. The full variable domain, with the rest looked up from reference TRBV19 and TRBJ2-2, is DGGITQSPKYLFRKEGQNVTLSCEQNLNHDAMYWYRQDPGQGLRLIYYSQIVNDFQKGDIAEGYSVSREKKESFPLTVTSAQKNPTAFYLCATGTEVTGELFFGEGSRLTVL.

In the case of this clone: Other nucleotide sequences from this sample produce the same CDR3. This sequence joins TRBV4-3 and TRBJ2-3; no clear D gene. Germline CDR1 is LGHNA and CDR2 is YSLEER. The V gene lost 1 base and the J gene lost 5 bases, with 7 bases spanning the gap. This CDR3 contains 13 residues. The CDR3, as DNA: TGCGCCAGCAGCCAAGGATCAGGAGATACGCAGTATTTT. Its protein is CASSQGSGDTQYF.

About this clone: The sample has other DNA sequences that encode this CDR3 too. CDR3 nucleotide sequence: TGTGCCAGCAGTTTACTAGCCAAAAACATTCAGTACTTC. Translated: CASSLLAKNIQYF. The chain joins TRBV27 to TRBJ2-4; D call uncertain. Germline V lookup: CDR1 MNHEY, CDR2 SMNVEV (reference sequence). V dropped 2 bases and J dropped 0 bases, with 2 bases sitting between them. This CDR3 is built from 13 residues.

This clone showed up many times. The chain has TRBV7-9 and TRBJ2-2, with D perhaps TRBD1 or TRBD2 (5 bases each). CDR1 and CDR2 (germline): SEHNR, FQNEAQ (reference sequence). This CDR3 has 19 residues. V was pared by 3 bases and J by 4 bases, with 24 bases between. CDR3 DNA sequence: TGTGCCAGCAGCTTTGGCAACCCAGGGCGGCATGGGGGCACCGGGGAGCTGTTTTTT. As protein: CASSFGNPGRHGGTGELFF.

In its sample, this clone was seen a few times. The CDR3 nucleotides are TGTGCCTGGAGTGGGAACTCTGGAAACACCATATATTTT. Translation gives CAWSGNSGNTIYF. The chain carries TRBV30 and TRBJ1-3; D remains ambiguous. The V end was cut by 1 base, the J end by 0 bases, with 4 bases between. The CDR3 runs to 13 residues. The germline CDR1 and CDR2 sequences are GTSNPN and SVGIG (reference sequence). The whole variable domain, filled in from reference TRBV30 and TRBJ1-3, reads SQTIHQWPATLVQPVGSPLSLECTVEGTSNPNLYWYRQAAGRGLQLLFYSVGIGQISSEVPQNLSASRPQDRQFILSSKKLLLSDSGFYLCAWSGNSGNTIYFGEGSWLTVV.

The genes are TRBV5-1 and TRBJ2-7; tentatively, D is TRBD1 (6 bases). This CDR3 comprises 14 residues. Trimming pared 3 bases from V and 2 bases from J, leaving 12 bases between. Germline-derived CDR1 and CDR2 are SGHRS and YFSETQ. CDR3 in amino acids: CASSSTGGTYEQYF. In DNA, the CDR3 is TGCGCCAGCAGCTCGACAGGTGGGACCTACGAGCAGTACTTC.

The V gene is TRBV4-3, the J gene TRBJ1-6, with 7 nucleotides matching TRBD1. The germline V gene encodes CDR1 LGHNA and CDR2 YSLEER. Trimming took 0 bases from V and 10 from J; bases not matched to a gene: 9. The CDR3 totals 16 residues. The CDR3, as DNA: TGCGCCAGCAGCCAAGATCCACAGGGGAGTGGATCACCCCTCCACTTT. This codes for CASSQDPQGSGSPLHF.

CDR3: CSGSSWPQETQYF. The CDR3 DNA is TGCAGCGGGTCTAGTTGGCCACAAGAGACCCAGTACTTC. This chain joins TRBV29-1 and TRBJ2-5; no firm D call. Germline CDR1 SQVTM, CDR2 ANQGSEA. Trimming took off 7 bases at V and 2 bases at J, with 14 bases between the two ends. This CDR3 comprises 13 residues.

The genes are TRBV11-2 and TRBJ1-1; D gene ambiguous. This CDR3 spans 14 amino acids. V was shortened by 3 bases and J by 3 bases, with 11 bases between the two germline ends. CDR1 SGHAT and CDR2 FQNNGV come from the germline V gene. As DNA, the CDR3 is TGTGCCAGCAGCTTTCTCACGGTGGACACTGAAGCTTTCTTT. Protein: CASSFLTVDTEAFF.

In this sample, this clone turned up a few times. The V gene is TRBV7-9, the J gene TRBJ2-7; 9 nucleotides line up with TRBD2. In germline, CDR1 is SEHNR, CDR2 FQNEAQ (reference sequence). The CDR3 spans 17 residues. The trim removed 4 bases at V and 0 bases at J, leaving 10 bases unmatched. CDR3 sequence: CASSSTPLAGISYEQYF. CDR3 sequence (DNA): TGTGCCAGCAGCTCCACTCCCCTAGCGGGGATCTCCTACGAGCAGTACTTC.

This clone was seen once. The chain recombines TRBV19 with TRBJ2-2; D gene uncertain. Trimming left V 3 bases short and J 2 bases short, with 7 bases between. The CDR3 length is 14 residues. Germline assignment: CDR1 LNHDA and CDR2 SQIVND (reference sequence). CDR3 residues: CASSISRNTGELFF. Written as DNA, the CDR3 is TGTGCCAGTAGTATCAGCAGAAACACCGGGGAGCTGTTTTTT.

This rearrangement joins TRBV5-1 to TRBJ2-1, with 13 bases lining up with TRBD2. With V trimmed by 1 base and J by 8 bases, 12 bases remained unmatched. This CDR3 spans 18 amino acids. CDR1 SGHRS and CDR2 YFSETQ come from the germline V gene. In DNA form, the CDR3 reads TGCGCCAGCAGCTTGACCTGGACTAGCGGGAGTCGAATCCATGAGCAGTTCTTC. Amino acid sequence: CASSLTWTSGSRIHEQFF.

This chain uses TRBV4-1 with TRBJ2-7; TRBD1 matches at 9 bases. The V gene's germline CDR1 is MGHRA and CDR2 YSYEKL. J gave up 0 bases and V 2 bases, and 2 bases lay outside the gene matches. This CDR3 is 15 amino acids long. CDR3 amino acids: CASSQTGQGSYEQYF. CDR3 coding DNA: TGCGCCAGCAGCCAAACGGGACAGGGCTCCTACGAGCAGTACTTC.

The chain links TRBV25-1 to TRBJ2-3; D is undetermined. Trimming stripped 7 bases from V and 2 bases from J, with 13 bases between. The CDR3 consists of 14 residues. Germline-derived CDR1 and CDR2 are MGHDK and SYGVNS. CDR3: CASMRQENTDTQYF. Written as DNA, the CDR3 is TGTGCCAGCATGCGGCAGGAAAACACAGATACGCAGTATTTT. Together with reference TRBV25-1 and TRBJ2-3, the CDR3 gives the full variable domain: EADIYQTPRYLVIGTGKKITLECSQTMGHDKMYWYQQDPGMELHLIHYSYGVNSTEKGDLSSESTVSRIRTEHFPLTLESARPSHTSQYLCASMRQENTDTQYFGPGTRLTVL.

The chain has TRBV7-2 and TRBJ2-7; 8 nucleotides line up with TRBD2. Germline V gene data show CDR1 as SGHTA and CDR2 as FQGNSA. The length of the CDR3 is 16 residues. V was pared by 5 bases and J by 3 bases, with 12 bases of the junction left unmatched. CDR3 sequence reads: CASSPRTGGSFYEQYF. CDR3 coding DNA: TGTGCCAGCAGCCCGCGAACGGGGGGGTCTTTCTACGAGCAGTACTTC.

The chain joins TRBV5-6 to TRBJ1-6, with TRBD1 matching over 7 bases. V shed 4 bases and J 5 bases; nucleotides not matched to a gene: 6. The CDR3 length is 15 residues. Germline-derived CDR1 and CDR2 are SGHDT and YYEEEE. In DNA form, the CDR3 reads TGTGCCAGCAGCCTGGGAGGGGGCAATAATTCACCCCTCCACTTT. Translating it yields CASSLGGGNNSPLHF. Full variable domain (remainder filled in from reference TRBV5-6 and TRBJ1-6): DAGVTQSPTHLIKTRGQQVTLRCSPKSGHDTVSWYQQALGQGPQFIFQYYEEEERQRGNFPDRFSGHQFPNYSSELNVNALLLGDSALYLCASSLGGGNNSPLHFGNGTRLTVT.

This sequence joins TRBV20-1 and TRBJ1-2; D gene unclear. Trimming removed 3 bases from V and 8 bases from J, with 4 bases in between. In germline, CDR1 is DFQATT, CDR2 SNEGSKA (reference sequence). The length of the CDR3 is 9 residues. The CDR3 protein is CSASNGYTF. In DNA, the CDR3 is TGCAGTGCTAGTAACGGCTACACCTTC.